The clone carrying this T cell receptor beta chain was seen a handful of times. The PCR used 60 Vbeta and 13 Jbeta primers. The table came from immunoSEQ multiplex PCR; TCRdb's copy has only in-frame clones and leaves some out. The table has 100,000 to 150,000 clones, 72% seen once; the top ten hold 3% to 4.5%. The data were obtained in a study of cytomegalovirus exposure and HLA in healthy donors. Trimming removed 1 base at V and 3 bases at J, with 17 bases between. CDR1 and CDR2 from the germline V gene are LNHNV and YYDKDF (reference sequence). The CDR3 consists of 17 residues. The J gene is TRBJ2-3, the V gene TRBV15; perhaps TRBD2 as D (6 bases). The sample was PBMCs. The source is a young man in good health and CMV-seronegative. The CDR3 loop reads CATSRGEVAVGTDTQYF. The CDR3 DNA is TGTGCCACCAGCAGAGGGGAAGTAGCGGTTGGAACAGATACGCAGTATTTT.